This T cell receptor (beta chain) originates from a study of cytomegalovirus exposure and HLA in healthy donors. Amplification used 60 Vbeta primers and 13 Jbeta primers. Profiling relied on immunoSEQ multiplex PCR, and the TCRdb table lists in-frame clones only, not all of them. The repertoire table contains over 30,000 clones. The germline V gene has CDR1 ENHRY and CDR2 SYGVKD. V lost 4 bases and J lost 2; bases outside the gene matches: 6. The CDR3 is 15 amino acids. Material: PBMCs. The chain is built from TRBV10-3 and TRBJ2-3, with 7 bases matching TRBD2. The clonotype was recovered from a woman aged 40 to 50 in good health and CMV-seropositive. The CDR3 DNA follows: TGTGCCATCAGTGTAGGCCTAGCGGACACAGATACGCAGTATTTT. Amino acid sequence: CAISVGLADTDTQYF.